This entry concerns a single T cell receptor (beta chain). This record comes from a study of blood T cell repertoires in COVID-19. The study drew participants aged about 18 to 89 years from some 24 US areas. Two negative PCRs, clearance, or symptom resolution had been documented for recovered Cohort 3 donors. V dropped 2 bases and J dropped 3; count of bases not matched to a gene: 7. The CDR3 totals 16 residues. Germline V lookup: CDR1 SGHRS, CDR2 YFSETQ. Here immunoSEQ multiplex PCR was the method, and the copy in TCRdb shows in-frame clones only, minus some. The sample holds 370,000 or so clones, around 87% seen once.

This chain joins TRBV5-1 and TRBJ2-3; TRBD1 agrees at 9 bases. This TCR was sampled from a man aged 30 to 39 who had recovered from COVID-19. Sample: PBMCs or T cells enriched from blood (not recorded which). In DNA, the CDR3 is TGCGCCAGCAGCTTTGGAGACAGGGGGACGACAGATACGCAGTATTTT. Translated, it gives CASSFGDRGTTDTQYF.